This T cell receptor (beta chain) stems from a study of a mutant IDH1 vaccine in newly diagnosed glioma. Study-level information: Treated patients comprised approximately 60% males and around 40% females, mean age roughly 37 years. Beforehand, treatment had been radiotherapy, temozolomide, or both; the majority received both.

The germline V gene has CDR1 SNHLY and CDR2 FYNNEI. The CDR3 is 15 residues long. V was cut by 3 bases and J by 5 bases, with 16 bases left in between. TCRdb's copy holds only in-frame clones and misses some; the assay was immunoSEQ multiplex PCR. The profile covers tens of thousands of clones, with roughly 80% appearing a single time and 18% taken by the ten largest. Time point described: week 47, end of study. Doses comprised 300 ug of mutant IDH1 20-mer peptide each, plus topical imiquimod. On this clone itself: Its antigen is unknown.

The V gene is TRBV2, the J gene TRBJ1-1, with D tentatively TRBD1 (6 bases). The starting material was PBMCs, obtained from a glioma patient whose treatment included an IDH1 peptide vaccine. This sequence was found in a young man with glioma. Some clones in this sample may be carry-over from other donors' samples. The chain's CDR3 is CASSEGRGGSTEAFF. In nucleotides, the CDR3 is TGTGCCAGCAGTGAGGGGAGGGGGGGAAGTACTGAAGCTTTCTTT.